The 28 T cell receptor beta chains reported below all come from one sample, sequenced in a study of shared clonotypes between healthy human individuals. Selected positively for CCR7 and CD45RO-negative, naive CD8 cells excluded terminally differentiated effector memory CD45RA+ cells. Some clones are missing from TCRdb's copy, which holds only in-frame ones; the method was immunoSEQ multiplex PCR. The data contain about 2 million clones, approximately 94% of them singletons. Sequences were obtained from naive CD8+ T cells sorted from blood. Receptors originate from a man aged 18-30 years in good health.

DNA of the CDR3: TGTGCCAGCAGCGCGACAGGGGGCTACTATGGCTACACCTTC. This sequence encodes CASSATGGYYGYTF. This chain uses TRBV9 with TRBJ1-2, with 10 bases that match TRBD1. The length of the CDR3 is 14 residues. V was pared by 3 bases and J by 3 bases, with 2 bases of the junction left unmatched. Germline values: CDR1 SGDLS, CDR2 YYNGEE.

A few counts support this clone. The identical CDR3 is also encoded by other nucleotide sequences in the sample. The chain has TRBV11-2 and TRBJ2-7; the D call may be TRBD1 or TRBD2 (6 bases each). Germline V gene lookup returns CDR1 SGHAT and CDR2 FQNNGV. This CDR3 region has 13 residues. With 3 bases removed from V and 3 bases from J, the gap between germline ends came to 9 bases. CDR3 nucleotides: TGTGCCAGCAGCTTGGGGGGCGGCTACGAGCAGTACTTC. It codes for CASSLGGGYEQYF. The variable domain in full, completed from reference TRBV11-2 and TRBJ2-7, reads EAGVAQSPRYKIIEKRQSVAFWCNPISGHATLYWYQQILGQGPKLLIQFQNNGVVDDSQLPKDRFSAERLKGVDSTLKIQPAKLEDSAVYLCASSLGGGYEQYFGPGTRLTVT.

On this clone: The same CDR3 can be traced to other DNA sequences in this sample. The chain links TRBV5-6 to TRBJ1-1; D is unclear. Trimming took off 1 base at V and 2 bases at J, with 3 bases between the two ends. The CDR3 runs to 12 residues. The germline V gene has CDR1 SGHDT and CDR2 YYEEEE. CDR3 sequence reads: CASSLYNTEAFF. The CDR3 DNA sequence: TGTGCCAGCAGCTTGTATAACACTGAAGCTTTCTTT.

The chain carries TRBV6-1 and TRBJ2-7; D perhaps matches TRBD2 (6 bases). V was trimmed by 3 bases and J by 2 bases, leaving 14 bases between them. Per the germline V gene, CDR1 is MNHNS and CDR2 is SASEGT. The CDR3 sequence is 15 residues long. CDR3 DNA: TGTGCCAGCAGTGACGGGACTTACACCCCCTACGAGCAGTACTTC. It translates to CASSDGTYTPYEQYF.

This chain connects TRBV5-6 to TRBJ2-7; D is perhaps TRBD1 (5 bases). The CDR3 covers 16 residues. The germline V and J ends were trimmed by 0 bases and 0 bases, with 13 bases remaining between them. Germline CDR1 SGHDT, CDR2 YYEEEE. The CDR3 DNA reads as TGTGCCAGCAGCTTGGGGGGCCCTATCCCCTCCTACGAGCAGTACTTC. It encodes CASSLGGPIPSYEQYF.

Notes on this clone: Other DNA sequences of this sample code for an identical CDR3. CDR3 nucleotide sequence: TGCGCCAGCAGCCAGGACAGGGGTGGATACACTGAAGCTTTCTTT. This translates into CASSQDRGGYTEAFF. J is TRBJ1-1 and V is TRBV4-3; TRBD1 aligns across 9 bases. This CDR3 region has 15 residues. With 3 bases clipped from V and 3 bases from J, the junction kept 5 bases outside the gene matches. Per germline, CDR1 LGHNA and CDR2 YSLEER.

This clone was observed a few times. V gene TRBV9 combines with J gene TRBJ2-2; 7 bases are a match to TRBD1. CDR1 is SGDLS, CDR2 YYNGEE, per germline. Trimming cost V 6 bases and J 2 bases; bases outside gene matches: 4. This CDR3 region has 14 residues. The CDR3 reads CASTQGVNTGELFF. CDR3 nucleotides: TGTGCCAGCACGCAGGGGGTTAACACCGGGGAGCTGTTTTTT. The full variable domain, completed using reference TRBV9 and TRBJ2-2, is DSGVTQTPKHLITATGQRVTLRCSPRSGDLSVYWYQQSLDQGLQFLIQYYNGEERAKGNILERFSAQQFPDLHSELNLSSLELGDSALYFCASTQGVNTGELFFGEGSRLTVL.

CDR3 nucleotide sequence: TGTGCCAGCAGCGGGGACGGGGAGATGGGTGAAGCTTTCTTT. This translates into CASSGDGEMGEAFF. The V gene is TRBV9, the J gene TRBJ1-1, with D perhaps TRBD1 (5 bases). With 3 bases removed from V and 7 bases from J, the gap between germline ends came to 16 bases. The CDR3 loop spans 14 amino acids. The germline V gene encodes CDR1 SGDLS and CDR2 YYNGEE.

The rearrangement links TRBV6-1 to TRBJ1-2; possibly TRBD1 for D (6 bases). CDR1 and CDR2 from the germline V gene are MNHNS and SASEGT. The germline V and J ends were trimmed by 1 base and 4 bases, with 16 bases remaining between them. CDR3 size: 16 residues. CDR3: CASSEGNEGVGYGYTF. Written as DNA, the CDR3 is TGTGCCAGCAGTGAAGGGAACGAGGGGGTCGGCTATGGCTACACCTTC.

The chain couples TRBV28 to TRBJ1-4; the match to TRBD1 covers 8 bases. The CDR3 totals 17 residues. The ends lost 5 bases at V and 6 bases at J; junction bases unmatched: 14. The germline gives CDR1 MDHEN, CDR2 SYDVKM. The CDR3 region is CASSHPDRVDPDEKLFF. CDR3 in DNA: TGTGCCAGCAGTCATCCGGACAGGGTGGATCCGGATGAAAAACTGTTTTTT.

V gene TRBV6-5 combines with J gene TRBJ1-1, with TRBD1 matching 7 bases. V was clipped by 7 bases and J by 4 bases; unmatched bases: 9. The V gene's germline CDR1 is MNHEY and CDR2 SVGAGI. This CDR3 has 14 amino acids. The CDR3 sequence: CASNRQGGFTEAFF. The CDR3 bases are TGTGCCAGCAATCGACAGGGTGGTTTCACTGAAGCTTTCTTT.

The chain employs TRBV27 and TRBJ2-2; weak D call: TRBD2 (6 bases). V lost 7 bases to trimming and J lost 2 bases, with 11 bases between them. This CDR3 has 14 residues. Germline V gives CDR1 MNHEY, CDR2 SMNVEV (reference sequence). The CDR3 loop is CASKGGANTGELFF. The CDR3 DNA reads TGTGCCAGCAAAGGCGGGGCCAACACCGGGGAGCTGTTTTTT.

This sequence joins TRBV30 and TRBJ2-3, with TRBD2 identical over 14 bases. Germline V CDR1 and CDR2: GTSNPN, SVGIG (reference sequence). With 2 bases clipped from V and 4 bases from J, the junction kept 8 bases outside the gene matches. This CDR3 comprises 17 residues. CDR3 in amino acids: CAWSPGTSGREADTQYF. CDR3 bases: TGTGCCTGGAGTCCCGGGACTAGCGGGAGAGAGGCAGATACGCAGTATTTT.

This CDR3 reads CASSVDSSDTQYF. CDR3 bases: TGTGCCAGCAGCGTAGATTCGAGCGATACGCAGTATTTT. The chain recombines TRBV9 with TRBJ2-3; D is ambiguous. The length of the CDR3 is 13 residues. The V end lost 0 bases, the J end lost 6 bases, and 8 bases lay between the germline ends. Germline loops: CDR1 SGDLS, CDR2 YYNGEE.

CDR3 coding DNA: TGCAGTGCCCAGTACACCGGGGAGCTGTTTTTT. Its translation is CSAQYTGELFF. This chain connects TRBV20-1 to TRBJ2-2; D remains unclear. This CDR3 is built from 11 residues. The V end was cut by 6 bases, the J end by 3 bases, with 5 bases between. Germline V CDR1 and CDR2: DFQATT, SNEGSKA (reference sequence).

The rearrangement joins TRBV7-9 to TRBJ2-3, with D perhaps given as TRBD1 or TRBD2 (5 bases each). Germline V gene lookup returns CDR1 SEHNR and CDR2 FQNEAQ (reference sequence). The CDR3 runs to 16 residues. The V gene lost 2 bases and the J gene lost 2 bases, with 14 bases spanning the gap. Written as DNA, the CDR3 is TGTGCCAGCAGCTTACCCCCCGGGGCGTTCACAGATACGCAGTATTTT. As protein: CASSLPPGAFTDTQYF.

The chain links TRBV5-1 to TRBJ1-5; 7 bases line up with TRBD1. The CDR3 consists of 15 residues. The V gene end was trimmed by 4 bases and the J gene end by 4 bases; junction bases not matched to a gene: 8. Germline V CDR1 and CDR2: SGHRS, YFSETQ. The CDR3, as DNA: TGCGCCAGCAGCCCGACAGGGTCGGGGAATCAGCCCCAGCATTTT. Protein product: CASSPTGSGNQPQHF.

The chain has TRBV7-8 and TRBJ2-1, with 12 bases aligning to TRBD2. The V segment lost 1 base and the J segment 5 bases; nucleotides outside the gene matches: 6. CDR3 length: 17 amino acids. Germline values: CDR1 SGHVS, CDR2 FQNEAQ. CDR3 amino acids: CASSLGVLAGGNNEQFF. The CDR3 coding sequence is TGTGCCAGCAGCTTAGGAGTCCTAGCGGGAGGGAACAATGAGCAGTTCTTC.

This chain uses TRBV4-1 with TRBJ1-4; perhaps TRBD1 as D (5 bases). Germline V gene lookup returns CDR1 MGHRA and CDR2 YSYEKL. The CDR3 consists of 16 residues. Trimming removed 1 base from V and 6 bases from J, with 15 bases in between. Here the CDR3 DNA reads TGCGCCAGCAGCCAAGTGGTGGCTGGGGGGGATGAAAAACTGTTTTTT. This gives the protein CASSQVVAGGDEKLFF.

This chain uses TRBV2 with TRBJ2-3; no definite D call. V was clipped by 8 bases and J by 6 bases, with 9 bases between them. Germline V gene lookup returns CDR1 SNHLY and CDR2 FYNNEI. The CDR3 is made up of 11 amino acids. The CDR3 DNA is TGTGCCAGCCTCGGGTTGGATACGCAGTATTTT. Protein sequence: CASLGLDTQYF.

This clone was recorded only once. The J gene is TRBJ2-1, the V gene TRBV19, with D possibly being TRBD2 (6 bases). V dropped 3 bases and J dropped 5 bases, with 11 bases sitting between them. CDR1 is LNHDA and CDR2 is SQIVND in the germline V gene (reference sequence). There are 14 residues in the CDR3. The CDR3 DNA is TGTGCCAGTAGTATGGACGGGGAGGACAATGAGCAGTTCTTC. This sequence encodes CASSMDGEDNEQFF.

As to this clone: The sample carries other DNA sequences with the same CDR3. V and J are TRBV13 and TRBJ2-7; D is possibly TRBD2 (6 bases). The CDR3 spans 14 residues. Germline CDR1 reads PRHDT; CDR2 reads FYEKMQ (reference sequence). The ends were cut back, 5 bases at V and 0 bases at J, with 11 bases in the middle. CDR3 residues: CASSPSGGSYEQYF. The CDR3 nucleotides are TGTGCCAGCAGCCCCTCCGGGGGCTCCTACGAGCAGTACTTC.

CDR3 nucleotides: TGTGCCAGCAGTTACTCTTCGGGACTCAATTCACCCCTCCACTTT. Protein product: CASSYSSGLNSPLHF. V and J are TRBV6-7 and TRBJ1-6; tentative D call: TRBD1 (5 bases). TRBV6-7 is given ORF status, its function remaining uncertain. This CDR3 has 15 residues. The V gene lost 0 bases and the J gene lost 7 bases, with 10 bases spanning the gap.

The chain combines TRBV7-6 with TRBJ2-7; perhaps D is TRBD1 or TRBD2 (6 bases each). The CDR3 contains 16 residues. Trimming took 2 bases from V and 2 from J, leaving 16 bases between them. Germline-derived CDR1 and CDR2 are SGHVS and FNYEAQ. CDR3: CASSLTGGAAAYEQYF. CDR3 bases: TGTGCCAGCAGCTTAACCGGGGGCGCCGCCGCCTACGAGCAGTACTTC.

The rearrangement links TRBV6-5 to TRBJ1-2, with D perhaps TRBD1 (5 bases). V was pared by 2 bases and J by 1 base, with 11 bases between. Germline CDR1 and CDR2: MNHEY and SVGAGI. The CDR3 loop spans 15 amino acids. The CDR3 here is CASSYRGIFNYGYTF. The CDR3 DNA reads TGTGCCAGCAGTTACCGGGGCATTTTTAACTATGGCTACACCTTC.

The V gene is TRBV11-1, the J gene TRBJ2-7; TRBD2 might be the D (6 bases). V lost 3 bases and J 2 bases, leaving 11 bases between the germline ends. Looked up from germline, CDR1 is SGHAT and CDR2 is FQDESV (reference sequence). CDR3 length equals 14 residues. The chain's CDR3 is CASSFGTSPYEQYF. The CDR3 nucleotides read TGTGCCAGCAGCTTTGGGACTTCCCCCTACGAGCAGTACTTC.

The chain joins TRBV5-8 to TRBJ1-1; D uncertain. The CDR3 runs to 14 residues. Trimming took off 2 bases at V and 1 base at J, with 9 bases between the two ends. Per germline, CDR1 SGHTS and CDR2 YDEGEE. The CDR3 loop reads CASSLFRENTEAFF. CDR3 DNA sequence: TGTGCCAGCAGCTTATTTAGGGAGAACACTGAAGCTTTCTTT.

In this sample, this clone turned up once. The rearrangement links TRBV9 to TRBJ2-1; TRBD2 aligns across 14 bases. V lost 4 bases, J lost 4 bases, and 4 bases stayed unmatched. Per germline, CDR1 SGDLS and CDR2 YYNGEE. The CDR3 totals 16 residues. CDR3 bases: TGTGCCAGCAGCACACGGACTAGCGGGGGGTACAATGAGCAGTTCTTC. This gives the protein CASSTRTSGGYNEQFF.